The 2 T cell receptor beta chains given below trace back to one sample, sequenced in a study of blood T cell repertoires in COVID-19. Method: immunoSEQ multiplex PCR; TCRdb's copy keeps in-frame clones and lacks some. Of approximately 240,000 clones in the sample, approximately 82% are singletons; the top ten hold approximately 5%. Input material: peripheral blood. All receptors come from a woman aged 80 or over with active or convalescent COVID-19.

This clone was recorded a few times. The rearrangement uses TRBV18 and TRBJ2-2, with 13 bases aligning to TRBD2. The CDR3 has 17 amino acids. Germline values: CDR1 KGHSH, CDR2 LQKENI. The trim removed 6 bases at V and 2 bases at J, leaving 6 bases unmatched. The CDR3 region is CASSRGLAGVNTGELFF. CDR3 in DNA: TGTGCCAGCTCTCGAGGACTAGCGGGAGTTAACACCGGGGAGCTGTTTTTT.

The V call is TRBV6-5, the J call TRBJ1-2, with a possible D match to TRBD1 (6 bases). Germline loops: CDR1 MNHEY, CDR2 SVGAGI. Trimming stripped 2 bases from V and 2 bases from J, with 9 bases between. This CDR3 region has 14 residues. The DNA of the CDR3 is TGTGCCAGCAGTTACGGGAGGGGGAACTATGGCTACACCTTC. Its protein product is CASSYGRGNYGYTF.